A selection of T cell receptor beta chains follows, all from one sample in a study of blood T cell repertoires in COVID-19. Produced via immunoSEQ multiplex PCR; TCRdb's table is partial and in-frame only. The data show around 190,000 clones, about 76% seen once. Source material: peripheral blood. Receptor source: a woman in her thirties or forties with COVID-19, enrolled during active disease. Both conserved end residues are trimmed from each CDR3. Fields, in order: clone size, J gene, V gene, CDR3 protein. Clone size is shown for a subset of rows, as once, few, many or a class of expanded clone.

- | TRBJ1-1 | TRBV7-9 | ASSLMTGGEAF
- | TRBJ1-3 | TRBV6-5 | ASTYSGLLGNTIY
once | TRBJ2-7 | TRBV5-1 | ASSSGTGAYEQY
- | TRBJ2-7 | TRBV7-9 | ASSLAWTGGPNEQY
- | TRBJ2-3 | TRBV11-2 | ASSLGLSGRAAQY
few | TRBJ2-7 | TRBV5-1 | ASSFSLAWPLSSYEQY
- | TRBJ1-3 | TRBV5-6 | ASSFGALGNTIY
- | TRBJ2-1 | TRBV5-1 | ASSFSGSSYNEQF
- | TRBJ2-2 | TRBV5-5 | ASSSTPAGAGELF
- | TRBJ2-1 | TRBV5-1 | ASSPGSPGLAEQF
once | TRBJ2-7 | TRBV5-8 | ASQRGPGGYEQY
- | TRBJ2-1 | TRBV9 | ASSVSLLAGENEQF
- | TRBJ2-7 | TRBV18 | ASSPPGQGRDEQY
- | TRBJ2-7 | TRBV7-2 | ASSVDRSYEQY
few | TRBJ2-7 | TRBV7-2 | ASSGGGSWANEQY
- | TRBJ2-1 | TRBV11-3 | ASSLEGGAYNEQF
once | TRBJ2-3 | TRBV3-1/TRBV3-2 | ASSQNLPGTDTQY